These 18 T cell receptor beta chains originate from one sample sequenced in a study of cytomegalovirus exposure and HLA in healthy donors. PCR employed 60 Vbeta and 13 Jbeta primers. Assay: immunoSEQ multiplex PCR; the TCRdb copy retains only in-frame clones and omits some. This table has about 160,000 clones, 60% to 80% appearing once. The sample was PBMCs. These receptors were taken from a man aged 30 to 45 in good health and CMV-seropositive.

The chain has TRBV7-2 and TRBJ2-3, with TRBD2 matching over 9 bases. CDR3 length: 14 residues. Germline V CDR1 and CDR2: SGHTA, FQGNSA. V dropped 5 bases and J dropped 13; count of bases not matched to a gene: 13. CDR3: CASSLIAGATGEYF. The CDR3 region has the DNA TGTGCCAGCAGCCTAATAGCGGGGGCCACCGGGGAGTATTTT.

The chain recombines TRBV7-9 with TRBJ1-2; 7 positions match TRBD1. Looked up from germline, CDR1 is SEHNR and CDR2 is FQNEAQ (reference sequence). Unmatched junction bases numbered 10, after V lost 7 bases and J lost 8 bases. This CDR3 is built from 13 residues. Here the CDR3 reads CASIPRQGGGYTF. The CDR3 DNA reads as TGTGCCAGCATCCCTCGACAGGGAGGAGGCTACACCTTC.

This clone was detected a few times. The chain links TRBV7-9 to TRBJ1-1; D may be TRBD1 (5 bases). V dropped 6 bases and J dropped 1 base, with 21 bases sitting between them. Per the germline V gene, CDR1 is SEHNR and CDR2 is FQNEAQ (reference sequence). CDR3 length: 17 residues. For the CDR3, the DNA is TGTGCCAGCAGACCGCGGGGCAGGAGTGTGGGGAACACTGAAGCTTTCTTT. It is translated as CASRPRGRSVGNTEAFF.

The rearrangement links TRBV29-1 to TRBJ1-3; D not resolved. Trimming cost V 6 bases and J 2 bases, with 11 bases left between them. The CDR3 is made up of 13 amino acids. The germline CDR1 and CDR2 sequences are SQVTM and ANQGSEA. The CDR3 loop reads CSVATAAGNTIYF. CDR3 nucleotide sequence: TGCAGCGTCGCTACAGCGGCTGGAAACACCATATATTTT. The whole variable domain, filled in from reference TRBV29-1 and TRBJ1-3, reads SAVISQKPSRDICQRGTSLTIQCQVDSQVTMMFWYRQQPGQSLTLIATANQGSEATYESGFVIDKFPISRPNLTFSTLTVSNMSPEDSSIYLCSVATAAGNTIYFGEGSWLTVV.

This clone has a handful of counts. The chain carries TRBV6-5 and TRBJ1-4, with D possibly being TRBD1 (5 bases). From germline, CDR1 is MNHEY and CDR2 SVGAGI. V was trimmed by 10 bases and J by 7 bases, leaving 22 bases between them. CDR3 length: 15 residues. DNA for the CDR3: TGTGCCACGGGGAGGAGCGGGGGGAGGAGTGAAAAACTGTTTTTT. It encodes CATGRSGGRSEKLFF.

In its sample, this clone was seen once. The V call is TRBV4-1, the J call TRBJ1-3; D gene unclear. Trimming took off 4 bases at V and 7 bases at J, with 11 bases between the two ends. Germline lookup yields CDR1 MGHRA and CDR2 YSYEKL. The CDR3 loop spans 13 amino acids. The CDR3 DNA reads as TGCGCCAGCAGCCCTTTATATCTCAACACCATATATTTT. As protein: CASSPLYLNTIYF.

The CDR3 coding sequence is TGTGCCAGCAGCGCCCATGACAGAGGTATGAACACTGAAGCTTTCTTT. Its protein product is CASSAHDRGMNTEAFF. V gene TRBV9 combines with J gene TRBJ1-1; D is perhaps TRBD1 (5 bases). Germline-derived CDR1 and CDR2 are SGDLS and YYNGEE. The germline V and J ends were trimmed by 3 bases and 0 bases, with 15 bases remaining between them. This CDR3 is 16 amino acids long.

The chain couples TRBV11-2 to TRBJ1-6, with a weak D call TRBD1 (6 bases). CDR3 size: 15 residues. CDR1 is SGHAT, CDR2 FQNNGV, per germline. V lost 7 bases and J lost 10, with 20 bases in between. The CDR3, as DNA: TGTGCCAGCATCCGTCAGGCAGGGGTGGGATCACCCCTCCACTTT. It codes for CASIRQAGVGSPLHF.

The chain couples TRBV21-1 to TRBJ1-1. TRBV21-1 corresponds to a pseudogene. The CDR3 covers 14 residues. This CDR3 is CASIPFLLNTEAFF. The CDR3, as DNA: TGTGCCAGCATCCCATTTCTATTGAACACTGAAGCTTTCTTT.

The J gene is TRBJ2-3, the V gene TRBV5-1; 9 nucleotides align to TRBD2. CDR3 length equals 16 residues. J gave up 5 bases and V 4 bases, and 11 bases lay outside the gene matches. Germline V gives CDR1 SGHRS, CDR2 YFSETQ. The CDR3 DNA is TGCGCCAGCAGCCACGGGACTAGCATTTGGAAAGATACGCAGTATTTT. Translating gives CASSHGTSIWKDTQYF.

The gene calls are TRBV9 and TRBJ2-1; 10 positions agree with TRBD2. V trimming: 0 bases; J trimming: 5 bases; junction bases outside the gene matches: 11. CDR1 is SGDLS and CDR2 is YYNGEE in the germline V gene. The CDR3 is 18 residues long. CDR3 sequence: CASSVAPSGGPGNNEQFF. DNA for the CDR3: TGTGCCAGCAGCGTAGCTCCTAGCGGGGGCCCCGGGAACAATGAGCAGTTCTTC.

This clone was counted once. CDR3 in amino acids: CASSVGTSGGYYEQYF. The CDR3 nucleotides read TGTGCCAGCAGCGTAGGGACTAGCGGGGGATACTACGAGCAGTACTTC. V and J are TRBV9 and TRBJ2-7, with 13 positions matching TRBD2. Germline values: CDR1 SGDLS, CDR2 YYNGEE. J was trimmed by 3 bases and V by 0 bases; bases with no gene match: 3. The length of the CDR3 is 16 residues.

The chain has TRBV5-4 and TRBJ2-7, with 15 bases lining up with TRBD2. V lost 4 bases to trimming and J lost 4 bases; unmatched junction nucleotides: 6. CDR3 length: 16 residues. Germline V gene lookup returns CDR1 SGHNT and CDR2 YYREEE (reference sequence). This CDR3 is CASSTGTSGGRYEQYF. The CDR3 bases are TGTGCCAGCAGCACCGGGACTAGCGGGGGGAGGTACGAGCAGTACTTC.

The chain has TRBV18 and TRBJ1-1; 7 bases are a match to TRBD1. The CDR3 contains 15 residues. The germline V gene has CDR1 KGHSH and CDR2 LQKENI. The junction had 3 bases not matched to a gene; V was cut back by 1 base and J by 1 base. The CDR3 nucleotides are TGTGCCAGCTCACCACAAGGGACAGAGAACACTGAAGCTTTCTTT. This encodes CASSPQGTENTEAFF.

The rearrangement joins TRBV28 to TRBJ1-2, with 7 bases identical to TRBD1. CDR1 and CDR2 (germline): MDHEN, SYDVKM. V trimming: 11 bases; J trimming: 5 bases; junction bases outside the gene matches: 5. The CDR3 is 11 amino acids. The CDR3 coding sequence is TGTGCCTCTCAACAGGGGTATGGCTACACCTTC. It codes for CASQQGYGYTF.

V is TRBV9 and J is TRBJ1-5; TRBD1 matches 9 bases. Per germline, CDR1 SGDLS and CDR2 YYNGEE. This CDR3 has 19 amino acids. Unmatched junction bases numbered 15, after V lost 3 bases and J lost 2 bases. CDR3 nucleotide sequence: TGTGCCAGCAGCGGGCTCGGGACAGGGATTCTAATTGGCAATCAGCCCCAGCATTTT. Protein sequence: CASSGLGTGILIGNQPQHF.

This chain joins TRBV10-3 and TRBJ1-6; 8 nucleotides match TRBD1. CDR3 length: 16 amino acids. J gave up 6 bases and V 6 bases, and 10 bases lay outside the gene matches. Germline V gives CDR1 ENHRY, CDR2 SYGVKD. Here the CDR3 DNA reads TGTGCCATCAGGGACTATACGGGACAGGTTAATTCACCCCTCCACTTT. Translated: CAIRDYTGQVNSPLHF.

The V and J genes are TRBV9 and TRBJ2-1, with a tentative D call TRBD1 (6 bases). The germline gives CDR1 SGDLS, CDR2 YYNGEE. With 4 bases removed from V and 4 bases from J, the gap between germline ends came to 18 bases. CDR3 length: 16 residues. This CDR3 is CASSPLGAVAYNEQFF. The CDR3, as DNA: TGTGCCAGCAGCCCCCTGGGGGCAGTGGCATACAATGAGCAGTTCTTC.